These T cell receptor beta chains were read from a single sample in a study of early T cells in non-severe SARS-CoV-2 infection. TCRdb analysed the 5' RACE reads with MiXCR anew, one entry per CDR3 protein. The table records tens of thousands of distinct CDR3 sequences, approximately 5.3% of them present only once. Specimen: whole blood. The receptors shown here come from an adult who was a healthcare worker with PCR-confirmed SARS-CoV-2 infection or an uninfected control (not recorded which). The CDR3 runs from the conserved cysteine through the conserved F or W. Each record gives: V gene, clone size, J gene, D gene, CDR3 DNA, CDR3 protein. D genes are given only for firm matches. A clone size is listed for some rows: how often the clone was seen (once, few, many), or a class if it is expanded.

>TRBV10-3|many|TRBJ2-7|-
TGTGCCATCAGATTTGGGCTACCTCCGCTTTCCTACGAGCAGTACTTC
CAIRFGLPPLSYEQYF
>TRBV30|-|TRBJ2-2|TRBD1
TGTGCCTGGAGGGACAGGGGGAGTTCCACCGGGGAGCTGTTTTTT
CAWRDRGSSTGELFF
>TRBV27|-|TRBJ2-5|-
TGTGCCAGCAGTTTGGGACCCGACGGAGAGACCCAGTACTTC
CASSLGPDGETQYF
>TRBV29-1|few|TRBJ1-2|TRBD1
TGCAGCGTTGAAGCGTTCAGGGGGCAGGATGGCTACACCTTC
CSVEAFRGQDGYTF
>TRBV30|few|TRBJ1-1|-
TGTGCCTGGCATACAGGGTGGAACACTGAAGCTTTCTTT
CAWHTGWNTEAFF
>TRBV9|few|TRBJ2-4|TRBD1
TGTGCCAGCAGCGTGACGGGACAGGGGGCGGGGAACATTCAGTACTTC
CASSVTGQGAGNIQYF
>TRBV30|many|TRBJ1-6|-
TGTGCCTGGAGTAAAGGGGTGCTTAATTCACCCCTCCACTTT
CAWSKGVLNSPLHF
>TRBV7-2|many|TRBJ1-2|-
TGTGCCAGCAGCAACAGAGCTAACTATGGCTACACCTTC
CASSNRANYGYTF
>TRBV7-2|many|TRBJ1-5|-
TGTGCCAGCAGGGCCGAAAGCGGCAATCAGCCCCAGCATTTT
CASRAESGNQPQHF
>TRBV29-1|many|TRBJ2-3|-
TGCAGCGGCTGCCCGCCAGGGCCCACAGATACGCAGTATTTT
CSGCPPGPTDTQYF
>TRBV9|few|TRBJ2-5|TRBD2
TGTGCCAGCAGCGAGAGACTAGCGGGCCCTCGGGAGACCCAGTACTTC
CASSERLAGPRETQYF
>TRBV2|-|TRBJ2-7|TRBD2
TGTGCCAGCAGTGAAGGACTAGCGGGAGCCCTCAGCTCCTACGAGCAGTACTTC
CASSEGLAGALSSYEQYF
>TRBV7-9|-|TRBJ1-1|-
TGTGCCAGCAGCTTATTTAACACTGAAGCTTTCTTT
CASSLFNTEAFF
>TRBV2|many|TRBJ2-5|-
TGTGCCAGTAAGGGGGGTTGGCAAGAGACCCAGTACTTC
CASKGGWQETQYF
>TRBV13|few|TRBJ1-1|-
TGTGCCAGCAGACCTGGGGCTGGCACTGAAGCTTTCTTT
CASRPGAGTEAFF
>TRBV7-9|many|TRBJ2-5|TRBD1
TGTGCCAGCAGCTTGGCGACAGGGAGTGGCCAGTACTTC
CASSLATGSGQYF
>TRBV18|many|TRBJ2-2|-
TGTGCCAGCTCACCGGGTTCCACCGGGGAGCTGTTTTTT
CASSPGSTGELFF
>TRBV29-1|many|TRBJ2-1|TRBD2
TGCAGCTCCGCACTAGCGGTCTCCTACAATGAGCAGTTCTTC
CSSALAVSYNEQFF
>TRBV7-2|many|TRBJ1-5|-
TGTGCCAGCAGCTTGGGGGTTCCGCCCCAGCATTTT
CASSLGVPPQHF
>TRBV7-8|many|TRBJ2-1|TRBD2
TGTGCCAGCAGCTTAGGACTAGCGGGTTTCGTAAGCTCCTACAATGAGCAGTTCTTC
CASSLGLAGFVSSYNEQFF
>TRBV9|many|TRBJ2-5|TRBD2
TGTGCCAGCAGCCCGTTGACTAGCGCTGAGACCCAGTACTTC
CASSPLTSAETQYF
>TRBV12-3/TRBV12-4|many|TRBJ2-7|-
TGTGCCAGCAGCAGGGAGTTACGCGAGCAGTACTTC
CASSRELREQYF
>TRBV20-1|-|TRBJ2-3|TRBD2
TGCAGTGCTAGAGATCCTACTAGCGGGGGCACAGATACGCAGTATTTT
CSARDPTSGGTDTQYF
>TRBV29-1|many|TRBJ2-7|-
TGCAGCGTTAAGGCCCCCGAATCCTACGAGCAGTACTTC
CSVKAPESYEQYF
>TRBV5-1|many|TRBJ1-5|-
TGCGCCAGCAGCTTGGCCCCGGGGAATGGCAATCAGCCCCAGCATTTT
CASSLAPGNGNQPQHF
>TRBV29-1|many|TRBJ1-1|-
TGCAGCGTTGAACTGCAGGGTGGGACTGAAGCTTTCTTT
CSVELQGGTEAFF
>TRBV7-9|many|TRBJ2-7|TRBD2
TGTGCCAGCAGCTTAGGAGCGGGGGGCTTACTCTCCTACGAGCAGTACTTC
CASSLGAGGLLSYEQYF
>TRBV6-5|few|TRBJ1-3|-
TGTGCCAGCAGTGCGACTGACTCTGGAAACACCATATATTTT
CASSATDSGNTIYF
>TRBV4-2|many|TRBJ1-1|-
TGTGCCAGCAGCCAGGACGACAACTCCGAAGCTTTCTTT
CASSQDDNSEAFF
>TRBV29-1|many|TRBJ1-1|-
TGCAGCGTTGAAGAGAGGGGGAACACTGAAGCTTTCTTT
CSVEERGNTEAFF
>TRBV4-2|medium-sized|TRBJ2-5|-
TGTGCCAGCAGCCAAGGGGGGCGAGAGACCCAGTACTTC
CASSQGGRETQYF
>TRBV12-3/TRBV12-4|many|TRBJ2-5|-
TGTGCCAGCAGTTTTATACAGCGACAAGAGACCCAGTACTTC
CASSFIQRQETQYF
>TRBV6-1|many|TRBJ2-7|TRBD1
TGTGCCAGCAGTAACCAGGGGGCATGGTCCTACGAGCAGTACTTC
CASSNQGAWSYEQYF
>TRBV5-1|medium-sized|TRBJ2-7|-
TGCGCCAGCAGCTTGGGGGGGACGTCGGACTACGAGCAGTACTTC
CASSLGGTSDYEQYF
>TRBV4-3|many|TRBJ2-1|-
TGCGCCAGCAGCCAAGATCAGTCGAGGTCCAACTATAATGAGCAGTTCTTC
CASSQDQSRSNYNEQFF
>TRBV9|many|TRBJ2-1|TRBD2
TGTGCCAGCAGCCCAACCGGGACTAGCGCGGGTGAGCAGTTCTTC
CASSPTGTSAGEQFF
>TRBV14|many|TRBJ1-6|-
TGTGCCAGCAGCCAAGATCCCGCAGGGTTGTCACCCCTCCACTTT
CASSQDPAGLSPLHF
>TRBV6-1|-|TRBJ2-5|-
TGTGCCAGCAGTGAATTCTCACAGACCCAAGAGACCCAGTACTTC
CASSEFSQTQETQYF